These T cell receptor beta chains were read from a single sample in a study of T cells in Graves' hyperthyroidism and ophthalmopathy. Using its own MiXCR run on the multiplex PCR reads, TCRdb lists one record per CDR3 protein. Here the sample spans roughly 580,000 distinct CDR3 sequences, approximately 15% being singletons. Sequencing input: blood. These receptors were collected from a woman in her 30s with Graves' hyperthyroidism that later progressed to Graves' ophthalmopathy. CDR3s include the opening cysteine and the closing phenylalanine or tryptophan. The order of the fields is D gene, V gene, CDR3 protein. D genes are given only for firm matches.

TRBD1 TRBV19 CASRPDRATEAFF
. TRBV12-3/TRBV12-4 CASMGHVNTGELFF
. TRBV2 CASKLREVLSGANVLTF
. TRBV20-1 CSALRGGTGVGTNEKLFF
. TRBV6-9 CASSYLADRGGGNTIYF
TRBD2 TRBV24-1 CATSDLPSGNEQFF
. TRBV28 CASSSDSYNEKLFF
. TRBV29-1 CSVGPGGLDSGLPYEQYF
TRBD1 TRBV18 CASSPPGGRETQYF
. TRBV11-3 CSSSLTGLDEKLFF
TRBD1 TRBV10-3 CAISTVTGAGQAFF
. TRBV7-9 CASSPASLETQYF
TRBD2 TRBV7-9 CASSSQIGAGGPHEQYF
TRBD2 TRBV12-5 CASGFETSEQETQYF
. TRBV15 CATRAALGEPYTEAFF
. TRBV19 CASSVSDGPYEQYF
. TRBV18 CASSPSLANSPLHF
. TRBV7-9 CASSFIRTYNEQFF
TRBD2 TRBV19 CASRTGTNPSNEQFF
. TRBV30 CAWSFTLGGSSYNEQFF
. TRBV5-1 CASRMRGELTEAFF
TRBD2 TRBV30 CAWSGTSGNQETQYF
. TRBV20-1 CSARGVGLNTEAFF
. TRBV20-1 CSANGRDIYNEQFF
. TRBV19 CASSPTGTQPQHF
TRBD1 TRBV19 CASTNQGAAGNTIYF
TRBD1 TRBV5-1 CASSINPTGATNEKLFF